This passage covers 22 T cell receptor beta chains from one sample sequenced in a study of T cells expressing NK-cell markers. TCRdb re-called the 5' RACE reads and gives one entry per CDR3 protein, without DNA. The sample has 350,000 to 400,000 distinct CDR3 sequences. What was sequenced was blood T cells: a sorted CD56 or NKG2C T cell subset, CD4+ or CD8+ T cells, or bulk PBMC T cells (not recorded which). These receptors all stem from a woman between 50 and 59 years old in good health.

The CDR3 sequence: CASSYLLPNSYEQYF. V and J are TRBV6-2 or TRBV6-3 and TRBJ2-7. From germline, CDR1 is MNHEY and CDR2 SVGEGT. This CDR3 spans 15 amino acids.

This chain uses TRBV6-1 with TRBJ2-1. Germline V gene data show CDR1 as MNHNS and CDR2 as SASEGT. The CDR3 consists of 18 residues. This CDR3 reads CASSEGRNQRTSYNEQFF.

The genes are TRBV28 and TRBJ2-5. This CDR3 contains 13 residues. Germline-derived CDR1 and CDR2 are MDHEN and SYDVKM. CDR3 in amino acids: CASSLLAQETQYF.

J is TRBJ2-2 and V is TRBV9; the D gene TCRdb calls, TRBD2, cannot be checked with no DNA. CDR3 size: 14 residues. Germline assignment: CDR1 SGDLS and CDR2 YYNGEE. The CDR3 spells CASSVGGGTGELFF.

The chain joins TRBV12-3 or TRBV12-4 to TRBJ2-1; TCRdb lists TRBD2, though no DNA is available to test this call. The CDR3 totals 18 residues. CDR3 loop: CASSLPTRLAGVSTEQFF.

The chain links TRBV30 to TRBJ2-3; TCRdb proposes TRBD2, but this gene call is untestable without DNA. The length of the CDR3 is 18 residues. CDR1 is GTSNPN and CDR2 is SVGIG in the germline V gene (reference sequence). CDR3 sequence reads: CAWSVLQPSGTRTDTQYF.

The CDR3 protein is CASSTGTGGYGDQPQYF. V is TRBV7-6 and J is TRBJ2-7; TCRdb's assignment of TRBD1 cannot be checked, as there is no DNA. The CDR3 has 17 residues. CDR1 SGHVS and CDR2 FNYEAQ come from the germline V gene.

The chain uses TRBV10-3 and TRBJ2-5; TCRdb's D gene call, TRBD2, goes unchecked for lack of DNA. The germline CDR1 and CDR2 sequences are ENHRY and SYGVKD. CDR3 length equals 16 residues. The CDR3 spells CAISESVAGGQETQYF.

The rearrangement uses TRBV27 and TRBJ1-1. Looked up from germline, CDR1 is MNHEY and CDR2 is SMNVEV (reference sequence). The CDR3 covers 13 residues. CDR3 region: CASSLTGFTEAFF.

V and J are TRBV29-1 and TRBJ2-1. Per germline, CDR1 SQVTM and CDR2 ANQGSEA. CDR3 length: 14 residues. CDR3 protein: CSVDLGVSYNEQFF.

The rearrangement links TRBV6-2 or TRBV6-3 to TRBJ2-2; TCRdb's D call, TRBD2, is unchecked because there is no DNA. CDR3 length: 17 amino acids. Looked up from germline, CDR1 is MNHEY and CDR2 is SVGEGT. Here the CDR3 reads CASSSPLAGVSQGELFF.

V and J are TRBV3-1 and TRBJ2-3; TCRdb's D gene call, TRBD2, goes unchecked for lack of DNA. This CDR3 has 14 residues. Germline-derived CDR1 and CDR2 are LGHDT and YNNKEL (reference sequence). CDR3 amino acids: CASAQGGPTDTQYF.

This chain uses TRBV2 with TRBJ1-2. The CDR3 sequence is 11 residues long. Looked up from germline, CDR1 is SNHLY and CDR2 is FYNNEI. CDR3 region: CATLDRYGYTF.

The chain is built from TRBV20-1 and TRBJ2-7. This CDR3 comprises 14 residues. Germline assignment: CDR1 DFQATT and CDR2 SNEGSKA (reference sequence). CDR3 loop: CSARSSGFSYEQYF.

The CDR3 loop reads CSARVGTQRANEKLFF. The V call is TRBV20-1, the J call TRBJ1-4; the D call of TRBD1 rests on TCRdb alone, since no DNA is present to check it. The germline V gene encodes CDR1 DFQATT and CDR2 SNEGSKA (reference sequence). The length of the CDR3 is 16 residues.

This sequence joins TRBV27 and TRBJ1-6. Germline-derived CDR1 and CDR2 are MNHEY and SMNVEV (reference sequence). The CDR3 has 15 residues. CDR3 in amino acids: CASSTSRGLNSPLHF.

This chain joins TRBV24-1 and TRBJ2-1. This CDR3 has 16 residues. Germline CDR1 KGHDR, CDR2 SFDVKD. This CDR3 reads CATSDPDGSSYNEQFF.

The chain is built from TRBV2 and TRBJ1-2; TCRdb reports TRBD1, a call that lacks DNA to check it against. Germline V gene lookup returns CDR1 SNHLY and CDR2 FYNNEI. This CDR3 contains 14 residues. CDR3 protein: CASSMRRDTYGYTF.

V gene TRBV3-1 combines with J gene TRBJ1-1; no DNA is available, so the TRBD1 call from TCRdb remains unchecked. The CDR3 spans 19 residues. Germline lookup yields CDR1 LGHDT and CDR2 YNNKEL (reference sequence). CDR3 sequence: CASSQDPRDRGPGKAEAFF. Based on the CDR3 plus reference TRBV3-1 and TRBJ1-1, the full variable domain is DTAVSQTPKYLVTQMGNDKSIKCEQNLGHDTMYWYKQDSKKFLKIMFSYNNKELIINETVPNRFSPKSPDKAHLNLHINSLELGDSAVYFCASSQDPRDRGPGKAEAFFGQGTRLTVV.

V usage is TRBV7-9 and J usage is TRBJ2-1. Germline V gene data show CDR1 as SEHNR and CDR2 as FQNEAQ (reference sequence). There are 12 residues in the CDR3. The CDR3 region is CASSSYRQEQFF.

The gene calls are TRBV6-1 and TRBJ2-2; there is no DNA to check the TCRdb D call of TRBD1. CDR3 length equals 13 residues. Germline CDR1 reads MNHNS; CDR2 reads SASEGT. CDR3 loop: CASSELRGGELFF.

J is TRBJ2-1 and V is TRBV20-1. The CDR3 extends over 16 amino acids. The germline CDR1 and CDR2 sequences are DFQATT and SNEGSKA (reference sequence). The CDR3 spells CSARVEAGWSNSEQFF.